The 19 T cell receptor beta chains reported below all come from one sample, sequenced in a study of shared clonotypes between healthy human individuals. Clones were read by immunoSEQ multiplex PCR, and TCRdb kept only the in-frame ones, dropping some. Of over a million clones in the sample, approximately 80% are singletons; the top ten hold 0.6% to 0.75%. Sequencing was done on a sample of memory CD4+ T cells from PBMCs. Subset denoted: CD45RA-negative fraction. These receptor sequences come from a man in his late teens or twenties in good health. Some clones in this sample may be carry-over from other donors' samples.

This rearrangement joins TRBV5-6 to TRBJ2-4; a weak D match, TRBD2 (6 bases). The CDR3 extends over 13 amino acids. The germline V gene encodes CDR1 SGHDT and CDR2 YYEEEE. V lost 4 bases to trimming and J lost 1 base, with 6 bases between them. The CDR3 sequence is CASSRGAKNIQYF. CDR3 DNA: TGTGCCAGCAGCCGGGGGGCCAAAAACATTCAGTACTTC. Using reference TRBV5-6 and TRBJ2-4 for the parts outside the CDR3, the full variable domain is DAGVTQSPTHLIKTRGQQVTLRCSPKSGHDTVSWYQQALGQGPQFIFQYYEEEERQRGNFPDRFSGHQFPNYSSELNVNALLLGDSALYLCASSRGAKNIQYFGAGTRLSVL.

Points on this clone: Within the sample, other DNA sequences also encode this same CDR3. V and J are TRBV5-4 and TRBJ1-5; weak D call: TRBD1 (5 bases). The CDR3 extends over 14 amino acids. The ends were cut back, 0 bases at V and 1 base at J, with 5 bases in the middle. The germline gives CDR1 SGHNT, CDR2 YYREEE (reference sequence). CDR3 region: CASSLAGSNQPQHF. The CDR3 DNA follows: TGTGCCAGCAGCTTGGCAGGGAGCAATCAGCCCCAGCATTTT.

Here the CDR3 DNA reads TGTGCCAACCGCCGGGACAGGGAAGGCTACACCTTC. This codes for CANRRDREGYTF. The chain links TRBV6-1 to TRBJ1-2, with TRBD1 matching over 9 bases. Germline V gene sequence: CDR1 MNHNS, CDR2 SASEGT. The V segment lost 10 bases and the J segment 8 bases; nucleotides outside the gene matches: 8. The CDR3 is 12 residues long.

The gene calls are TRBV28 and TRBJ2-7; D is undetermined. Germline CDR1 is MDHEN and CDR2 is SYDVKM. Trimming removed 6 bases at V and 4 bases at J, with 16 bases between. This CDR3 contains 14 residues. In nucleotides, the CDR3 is TGTGCCAGCAGGCCCGGATCGGTAGCTTACGAGCAGTACTTC. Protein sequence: CASRPGSVAYEQYF.

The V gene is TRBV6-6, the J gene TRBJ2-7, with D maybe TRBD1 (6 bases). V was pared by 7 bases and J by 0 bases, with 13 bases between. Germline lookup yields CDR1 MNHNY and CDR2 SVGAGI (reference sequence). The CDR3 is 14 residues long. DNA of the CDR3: TGTGCCAGCACCCGCCAGGGGTCCTCCTACGAGCAGTACTTC. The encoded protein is CASTRQGSSYEQYF.

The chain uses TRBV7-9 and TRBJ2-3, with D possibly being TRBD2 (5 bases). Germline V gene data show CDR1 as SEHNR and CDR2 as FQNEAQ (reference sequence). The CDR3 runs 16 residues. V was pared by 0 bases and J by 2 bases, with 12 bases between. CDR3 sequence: CASSLAMLATTDTQYF. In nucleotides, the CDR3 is TGTGCCAGCAGCTTAGCGATGCTAGCCACCACAGATACGCAGTATTTT. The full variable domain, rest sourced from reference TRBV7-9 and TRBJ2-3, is DTGVSQNPRHKITKRGQNVTFRCDPISEHNRLYWYRQTLGQGPEFLTYFQNEAQLEKSRLLSDRFSAERPKGSFSTLEIQRTEQGDSAMYLCASSLAMLATTDTQYFGPGTRLTVL.

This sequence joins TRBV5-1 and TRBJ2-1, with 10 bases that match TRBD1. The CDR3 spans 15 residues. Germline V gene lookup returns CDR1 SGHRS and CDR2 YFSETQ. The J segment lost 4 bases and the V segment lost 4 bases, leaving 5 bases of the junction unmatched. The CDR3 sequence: CASSPGTGVYNEQFF. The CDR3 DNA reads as TGCGCCAGCAGCCCGGGGACAGGGGTTTACAATGAGCAGTTCTTC. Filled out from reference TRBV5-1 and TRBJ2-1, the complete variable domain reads KAGVTQTPRYLIKTRGQQVTLSCSPISGHRSVSWYQQTPGQGLQFLFEYFSETQRNKGNFPGRFSGRQFSNSRSEMNVSTLELGDSALYLCASSPGTGVYNEQFFGPGTRLTVL.

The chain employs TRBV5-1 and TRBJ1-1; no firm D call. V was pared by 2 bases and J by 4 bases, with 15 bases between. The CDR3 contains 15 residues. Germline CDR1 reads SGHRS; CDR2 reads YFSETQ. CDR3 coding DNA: TGCGCCAGCAGCTTCAGCCGTGGGCGGGTCACTGAAGCTTTCTTT. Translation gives CASSFSRGRVTEAFF.

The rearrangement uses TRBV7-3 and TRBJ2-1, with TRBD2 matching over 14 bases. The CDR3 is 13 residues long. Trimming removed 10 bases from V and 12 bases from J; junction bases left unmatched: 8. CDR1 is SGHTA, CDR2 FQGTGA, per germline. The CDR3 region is CATGTSGRKGQFF. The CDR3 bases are TGTGCCACTGGGACTAGCGGGAGAAAAGGGCAGTTCTTC.

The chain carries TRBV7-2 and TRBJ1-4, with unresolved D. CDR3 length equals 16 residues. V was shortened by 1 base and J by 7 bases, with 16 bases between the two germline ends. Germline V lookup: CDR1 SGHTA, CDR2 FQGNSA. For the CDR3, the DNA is TGTGCCAGCAGCTTAGTGACCAGGAGGGAAGGTGAAAAACTGTTTTTT. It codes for CASSLVTRREGEKLFF.

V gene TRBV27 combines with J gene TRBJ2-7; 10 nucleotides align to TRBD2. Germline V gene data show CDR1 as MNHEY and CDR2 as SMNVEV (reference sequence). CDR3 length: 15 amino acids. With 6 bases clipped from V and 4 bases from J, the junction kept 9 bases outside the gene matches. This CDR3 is CASSLLAGFQYEQYF. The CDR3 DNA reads TGTGCCAGCAGCTTACTAGCGGGATTTCAATACGAGCAGTACTTC.

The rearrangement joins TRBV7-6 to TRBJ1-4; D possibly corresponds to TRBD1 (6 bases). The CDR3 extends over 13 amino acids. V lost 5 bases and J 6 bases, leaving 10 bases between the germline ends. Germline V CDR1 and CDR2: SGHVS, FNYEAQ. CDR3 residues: CASSRRTDEKLFF. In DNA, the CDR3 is TGTGCCAGCAGCCGCCGGACAGATGAAAAACTGTTTTTT.

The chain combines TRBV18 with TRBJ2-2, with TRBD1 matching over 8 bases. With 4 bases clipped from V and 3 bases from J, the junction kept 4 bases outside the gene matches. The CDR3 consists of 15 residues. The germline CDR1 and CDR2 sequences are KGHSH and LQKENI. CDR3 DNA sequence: TGTGCCAGCTCACTTCAGGGGGCGCACACCGGGGAGCTGTTTTTT. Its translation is CASSLQGAHTGELFF.

The CDR3 coding sequence is TGTGCCAGCAGTAGACCGGGACAGGGGAATGAGCAGTTCTTC. Its translation: CASSRPGQGNEQFF. V is TRBV6-5 and J is TRBJ2-1; TRBD1 matches 10 bases. Germline V lookup: CDR1 MNHEY, CDR2 SVGAGI. The length of the CDR3 is 14 residues. The V segment lost 5 bases and the J segment 7 bases; nucleotides outside the gene matches: 5.

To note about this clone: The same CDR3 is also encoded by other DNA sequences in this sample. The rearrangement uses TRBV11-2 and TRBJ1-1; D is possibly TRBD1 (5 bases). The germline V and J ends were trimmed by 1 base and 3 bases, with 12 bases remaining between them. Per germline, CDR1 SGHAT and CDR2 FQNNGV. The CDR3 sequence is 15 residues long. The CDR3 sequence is CASSLGVAGDTEAFF. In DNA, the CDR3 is TGTGCCAGCAGCTTAGGAGTGGCGGGGGACACTGAAGCTTTCTTT. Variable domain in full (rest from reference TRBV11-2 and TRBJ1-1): EAGVAQSPRYKIIEKRQSVAFWCNPISGHATLYWYQQILGQGPKLLIQFQNNGVVDDSQLPKDRFSAERLKGVDSTLKIQPAKLEDSAVYLCASSLGVAGDTEAFFGQGTRLTVV.

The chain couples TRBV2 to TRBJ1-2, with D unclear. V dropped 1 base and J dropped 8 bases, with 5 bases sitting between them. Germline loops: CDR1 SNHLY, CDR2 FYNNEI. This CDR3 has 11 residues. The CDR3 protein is CASSEVGGYTF. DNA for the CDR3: TGTGCCAGCAGTGAAGTCGGCGGCTACACCTTC.

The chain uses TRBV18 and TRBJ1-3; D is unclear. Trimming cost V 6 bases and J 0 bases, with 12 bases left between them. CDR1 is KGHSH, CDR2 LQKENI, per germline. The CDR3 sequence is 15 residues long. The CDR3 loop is CASSPRPSSGNTIYF. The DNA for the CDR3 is TGTGCCAGCTCGCCCAGACCCAGCTCTGGAAACACCATATATTTT. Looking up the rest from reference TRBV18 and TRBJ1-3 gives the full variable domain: NAGVMQNPRHLVRRRGQEARLRCSPMKGHSHVYWYRQLPEEGLKFMVYLQKENIIDESGMPKERFSAEFPKEGPSILRIQQVVRGDSAAYFCASSPRPSSGNTIYFGEGSWLTVV.

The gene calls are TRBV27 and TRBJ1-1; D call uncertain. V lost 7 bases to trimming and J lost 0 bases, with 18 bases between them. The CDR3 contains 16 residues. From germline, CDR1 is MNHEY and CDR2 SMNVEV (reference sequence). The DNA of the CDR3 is TGTGCCAGCACGGTTGTAGGAGGAGGATTGAACACTGAAGCTTTCTTT. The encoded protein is CASTVVGGGLNTEAFF.

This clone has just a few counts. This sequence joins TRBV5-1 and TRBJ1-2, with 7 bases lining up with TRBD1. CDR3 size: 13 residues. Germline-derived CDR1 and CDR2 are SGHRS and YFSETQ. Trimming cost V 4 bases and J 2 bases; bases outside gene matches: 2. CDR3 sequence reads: CASSQGQNYGYTF. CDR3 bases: TGCGCCAGCAGCCAGGGACAGAACTATGGCTACACCTTC.